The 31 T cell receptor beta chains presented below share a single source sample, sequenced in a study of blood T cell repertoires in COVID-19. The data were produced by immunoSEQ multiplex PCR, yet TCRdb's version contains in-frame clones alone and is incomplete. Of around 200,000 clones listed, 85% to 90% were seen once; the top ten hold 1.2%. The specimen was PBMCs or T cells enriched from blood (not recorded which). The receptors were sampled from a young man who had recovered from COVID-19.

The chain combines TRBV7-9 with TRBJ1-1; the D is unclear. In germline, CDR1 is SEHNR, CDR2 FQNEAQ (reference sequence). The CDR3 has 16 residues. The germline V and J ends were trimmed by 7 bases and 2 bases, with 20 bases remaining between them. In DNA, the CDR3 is TGTGCCAGCACGCCATCTCCGGGATCGATCAACACTGAAGCTTTCTTT. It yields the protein CASTPSPGSINTEAFF.

CDR3 coding DNA: TGTGCCGTAACACAGGGTGGGGGATATCAAGGCTACACCTTC. Its translation is CAVTQGGGYQGYTF. The chain joins TRBV5-4 to TRBJ1-2; possibly TRBD1 for D (6 bases). CDR1 and CDR2 (germline): SGHNT, YYREEE (reference sequence). Trimming removed 10 bases at V and 8 bases at J, with 24 bases between. CDR3 length: 14 amino acids.

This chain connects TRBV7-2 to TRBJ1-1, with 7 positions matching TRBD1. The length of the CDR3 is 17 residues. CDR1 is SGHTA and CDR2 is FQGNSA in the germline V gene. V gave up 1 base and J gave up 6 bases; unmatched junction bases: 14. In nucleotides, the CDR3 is TGTGCCAGCAGCTTAGGAGGTTCGACAGGGCGGTGGGCTGAAGCTTTCTTT. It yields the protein CASSLGGSTGRWAEAFF.

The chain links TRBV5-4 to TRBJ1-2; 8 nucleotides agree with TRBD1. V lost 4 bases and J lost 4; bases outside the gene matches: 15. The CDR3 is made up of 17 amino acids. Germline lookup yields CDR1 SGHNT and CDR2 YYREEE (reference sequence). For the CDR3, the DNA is TGTGCCAGCAGCGCACGGACAGGGAGCGCCCCCGGCTATGGCTACACCTTC. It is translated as CASSARTGSAPGYGYTF.

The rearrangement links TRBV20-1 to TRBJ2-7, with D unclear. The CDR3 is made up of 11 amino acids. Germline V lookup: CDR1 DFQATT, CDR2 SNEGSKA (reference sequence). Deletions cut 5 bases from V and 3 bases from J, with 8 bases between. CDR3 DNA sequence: TGCAGTGCTTTGACGGGCTACGAGCAGTACTTC. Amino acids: CSALTGYEQYF.

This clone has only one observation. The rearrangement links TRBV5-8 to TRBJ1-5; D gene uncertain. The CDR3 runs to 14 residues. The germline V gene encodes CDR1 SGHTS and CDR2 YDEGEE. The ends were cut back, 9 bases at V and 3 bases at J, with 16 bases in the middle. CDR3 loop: CATHPRQINQPQHF. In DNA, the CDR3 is TGTGCCACCCACCCCAGGCAAATCAATCAGCCCCAGCATTTT.

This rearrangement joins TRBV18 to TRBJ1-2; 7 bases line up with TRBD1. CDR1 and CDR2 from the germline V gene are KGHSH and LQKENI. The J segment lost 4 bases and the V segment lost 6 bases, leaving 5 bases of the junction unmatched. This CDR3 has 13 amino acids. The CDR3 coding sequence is TGTGCCAGCTCGCGGGACAGTCTCTATGGCTACACCTTC. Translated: CASSRDSLYGYTF. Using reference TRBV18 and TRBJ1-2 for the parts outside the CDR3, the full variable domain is NAGVMQNPRHLVRRRGQEARLRCSPMKGHSHVYWYRQLPEEGLKFMVYLQKENIIDESGMPKERFSAEFPKEGPSILRIQQVVRGDSAAYFCASSRDSLYGYTFGSGTRLTVV.

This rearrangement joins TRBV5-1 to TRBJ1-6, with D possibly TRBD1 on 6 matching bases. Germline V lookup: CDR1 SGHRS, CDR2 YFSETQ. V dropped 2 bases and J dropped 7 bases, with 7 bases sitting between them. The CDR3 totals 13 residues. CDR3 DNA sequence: TGCGCCAGCAGCTTCGGACAGAATTCACCCCTCCACTTT. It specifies CASSFGQNSPLHF.

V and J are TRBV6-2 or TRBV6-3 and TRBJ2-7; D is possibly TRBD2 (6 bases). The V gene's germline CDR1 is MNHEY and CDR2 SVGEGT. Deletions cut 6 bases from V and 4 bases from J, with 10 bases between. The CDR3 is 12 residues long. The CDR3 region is CASSRGLYEQYF. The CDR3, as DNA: TGTGCCAGCAGCCGCGGACTATACGAGCAGTACTTC.

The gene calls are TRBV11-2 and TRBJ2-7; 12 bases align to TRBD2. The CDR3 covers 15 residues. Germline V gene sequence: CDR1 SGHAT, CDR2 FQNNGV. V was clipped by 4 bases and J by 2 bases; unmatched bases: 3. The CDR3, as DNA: TGTGCCAGCAGCTGGACTAGCGGGGCAACCTACGAGCAGTACTTC. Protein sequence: CASSWTSGATYEQYF.

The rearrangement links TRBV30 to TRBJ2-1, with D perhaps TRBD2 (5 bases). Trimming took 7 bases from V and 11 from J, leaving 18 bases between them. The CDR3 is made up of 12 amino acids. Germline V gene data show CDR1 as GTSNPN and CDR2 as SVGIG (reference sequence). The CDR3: CASNAGLAQQFF. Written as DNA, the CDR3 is TGTGCCTCCAACGCGGGCCTAGCCCAGCAGTTCTTC.

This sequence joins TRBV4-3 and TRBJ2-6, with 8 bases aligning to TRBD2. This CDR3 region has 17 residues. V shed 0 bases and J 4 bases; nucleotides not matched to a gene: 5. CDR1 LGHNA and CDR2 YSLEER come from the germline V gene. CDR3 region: CASSQDRSSGGANVLTF. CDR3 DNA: TGCGCCAGCAGCCAAGATAGGTCTAGCGGGGGGGCCAACGTCCTGACTTTC.

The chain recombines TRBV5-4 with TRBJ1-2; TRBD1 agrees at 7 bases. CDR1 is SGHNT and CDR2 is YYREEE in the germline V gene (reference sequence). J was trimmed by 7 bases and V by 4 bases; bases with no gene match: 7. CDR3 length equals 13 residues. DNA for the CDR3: TGTGCCAGCAGCCGGACAGGTAGTGGTGGCTACACCTTC. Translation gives CASSRTGSGGYTF.

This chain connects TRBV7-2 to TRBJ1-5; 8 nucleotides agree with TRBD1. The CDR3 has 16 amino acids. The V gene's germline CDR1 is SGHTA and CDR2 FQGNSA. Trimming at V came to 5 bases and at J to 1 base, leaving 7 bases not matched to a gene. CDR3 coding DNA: TGTGCCAGCAGCCTGACAGGGGTCTTCAGCAATCAGCCCCAGCATTTT. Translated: CASSLTGVFSNQPQHF.

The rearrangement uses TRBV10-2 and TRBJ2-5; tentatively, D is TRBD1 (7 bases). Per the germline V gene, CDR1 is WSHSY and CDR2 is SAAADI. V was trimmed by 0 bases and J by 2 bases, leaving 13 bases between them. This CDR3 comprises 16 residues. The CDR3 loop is CASSESRQGGQETQYF. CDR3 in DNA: TGCGCCAGCAGTGAGTCTAGACAGGGAGGACAAGAGACCCAGTACTTC.

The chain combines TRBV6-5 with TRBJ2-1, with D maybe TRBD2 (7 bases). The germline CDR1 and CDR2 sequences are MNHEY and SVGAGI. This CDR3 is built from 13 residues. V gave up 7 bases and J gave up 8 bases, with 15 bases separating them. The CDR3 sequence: CASTTGGHHEQFF. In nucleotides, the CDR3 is TGTGCCAGCACCACCGGGGGGCACCATGAGCAGTTCTTC.

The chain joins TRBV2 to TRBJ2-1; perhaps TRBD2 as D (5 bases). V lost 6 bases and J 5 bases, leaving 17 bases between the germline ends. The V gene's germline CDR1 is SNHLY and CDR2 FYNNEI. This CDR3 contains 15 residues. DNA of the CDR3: TGTGCCAGCAGCGGGCCGGAGGCCCTGAACAATGAGCAGTTCTTC. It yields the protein CASSGPEALNNEQFF.

CDR3 coding DNA: TGTGCCAGCTCACGAGGACAGGACAATCAGCCCCAGCATTTT. This encodes CASSRGQDNQPQHF. The chain has TRBV18 and TRBJ1-5; TRBD1 aligns across 7 bases. This CDR3 is built from 14 residues. The germline CDR1 and CDR2 sequences are KGHSH and LQKENI. Germline trimming cut 4 bases from V and 3 bases from J; bases unmatched to any gene: 3. The variable domain in full, with the rest retrieved from reference TRBV18 and TRBJ1-5, is NAGVMQNPRHLVRRRGQEARLRCSPMKGHSHVYWYRQLPEEGLKFMVYLQKENIIDESGMPKERFSAEFPKEGPSILRIQQVVRGDSAAYFCASSRGQDNQPQHFGDGTRLSIL.

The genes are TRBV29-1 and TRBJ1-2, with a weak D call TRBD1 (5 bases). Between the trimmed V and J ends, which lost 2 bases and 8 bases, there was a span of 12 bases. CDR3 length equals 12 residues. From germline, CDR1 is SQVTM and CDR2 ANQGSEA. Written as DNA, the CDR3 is TGCAGCGTTGAAAGGCAGGGCAAGGGCTACACCTTC. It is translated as CSVERQGKGYTF.

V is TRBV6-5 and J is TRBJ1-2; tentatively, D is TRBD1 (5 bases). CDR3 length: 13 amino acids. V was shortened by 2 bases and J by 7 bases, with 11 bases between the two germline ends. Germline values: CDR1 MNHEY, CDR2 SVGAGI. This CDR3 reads CASSYVQGGGYTF. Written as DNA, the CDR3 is TGTGCCAGCAGTTACGTTCAGGGTGGTGGCTACACCTTC.

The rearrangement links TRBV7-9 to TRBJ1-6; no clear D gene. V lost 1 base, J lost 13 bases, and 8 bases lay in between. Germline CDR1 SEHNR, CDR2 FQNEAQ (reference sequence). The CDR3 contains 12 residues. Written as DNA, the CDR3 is TGTGCCAGCAGCTTAGACAGTAACCCCCTCCACTTT. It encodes CASSLDSNPLHF.

CDR3 nucleotide sequence: TGCGCCAGCAGGAGGGCGATTCCGGTTAAGGGCAATTGTAATTCACCCCTCCACTTT. This sequence encodes CASRRAIPVKGNCNSPLHF. The chain joins TRBV10-1 to TRBJ1-6; D is uncertain. In germline, CDR1 is WNHNN, CDR2 SYGVQD (reference sequence). This CDR3 spans 19 amino acids. V gave up 6 bases and J gave up 6 bases, with 27 bases separating them.

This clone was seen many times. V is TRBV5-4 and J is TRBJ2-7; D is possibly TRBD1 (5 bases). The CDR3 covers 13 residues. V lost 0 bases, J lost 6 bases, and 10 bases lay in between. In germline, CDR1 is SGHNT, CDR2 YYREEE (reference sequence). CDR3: CASSLGQTSEQYF. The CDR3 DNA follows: TGTGCCAGCAGCTTGGGACAGACCAGCGAGCAGTACTTC.

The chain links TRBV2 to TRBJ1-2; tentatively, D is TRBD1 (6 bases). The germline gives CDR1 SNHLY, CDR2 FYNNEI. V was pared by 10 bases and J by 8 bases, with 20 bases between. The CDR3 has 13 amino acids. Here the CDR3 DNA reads TGTGCCATCCAACGCAGGGACATTGAAGGCTACACCTTC. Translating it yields CAIQRRDIEGYTF.

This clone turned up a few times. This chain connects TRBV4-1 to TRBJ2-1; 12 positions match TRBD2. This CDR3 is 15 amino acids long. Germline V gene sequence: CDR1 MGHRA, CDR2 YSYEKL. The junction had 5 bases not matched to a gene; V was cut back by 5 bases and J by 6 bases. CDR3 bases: TGCGCCAGCAGCACACCGGGACTAGCGGGCAATGAGCAGTTCTTC. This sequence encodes CASSTPGLAGNEQFF.

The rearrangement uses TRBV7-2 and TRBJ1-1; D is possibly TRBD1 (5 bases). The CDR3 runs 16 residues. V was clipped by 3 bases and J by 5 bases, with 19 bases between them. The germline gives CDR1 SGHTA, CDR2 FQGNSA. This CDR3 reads CASSLDPARDWTEAFF. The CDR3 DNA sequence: TGTGCCAGCAGCTTGGACCCGGCCAGGGACTGGACTGAAGCTTTCTTT. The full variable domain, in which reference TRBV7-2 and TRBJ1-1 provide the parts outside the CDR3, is GAGVSQSPSNKVTEKGKDVELRCDPISGHTALYWYRQSLGQGLEFLIYFQGNSAPDKSGLPSDRFSAERTGGSVSTLTIQRTQQEDSAVYLCASSLDPARDWTEAFFGQGTRLTVV.

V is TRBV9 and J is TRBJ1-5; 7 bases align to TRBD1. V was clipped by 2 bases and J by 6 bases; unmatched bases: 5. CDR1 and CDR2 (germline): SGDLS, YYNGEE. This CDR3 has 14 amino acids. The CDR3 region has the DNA TGTGCCAGCAGCGTCCAGGGGGTCGGTCAGCCCCAGCATTTT. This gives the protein CASSVQGVGQPQHF.

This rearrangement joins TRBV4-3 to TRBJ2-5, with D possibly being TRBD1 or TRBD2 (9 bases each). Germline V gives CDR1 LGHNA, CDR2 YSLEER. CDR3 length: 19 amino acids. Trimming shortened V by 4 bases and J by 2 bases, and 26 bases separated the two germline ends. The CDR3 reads CASSPGTGRLAGMQETQYF. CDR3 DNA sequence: TGCGCCAGCAGCCCAGGGACAGGGAGGCTAGCGGGGATGCAAGAGACCCAGTACTTC.

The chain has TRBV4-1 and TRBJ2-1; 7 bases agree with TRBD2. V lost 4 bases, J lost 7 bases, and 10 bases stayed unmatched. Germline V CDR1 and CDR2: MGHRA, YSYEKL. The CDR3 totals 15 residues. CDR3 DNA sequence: TGCGCCAGCAGCCTTACCGGGACTAACGGTAATGAGCAGTTCTTC. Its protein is CASSLTGTNGNEQFF.

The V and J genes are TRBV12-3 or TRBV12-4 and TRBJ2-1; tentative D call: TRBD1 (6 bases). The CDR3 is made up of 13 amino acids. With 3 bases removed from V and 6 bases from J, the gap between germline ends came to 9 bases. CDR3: CASSLRRGNEQFF. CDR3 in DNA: TGTGCCAGCAGTTTGCGCAGGGGCAATGAGCAGTTCTTC.

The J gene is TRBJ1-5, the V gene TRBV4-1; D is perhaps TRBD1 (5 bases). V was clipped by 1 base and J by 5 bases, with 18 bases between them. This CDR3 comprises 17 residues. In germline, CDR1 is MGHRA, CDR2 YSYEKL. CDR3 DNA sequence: TGCGCCAGCAGCCAAGTCATTACCGGGACGGGAGATCAGCCCCAGCATTTT. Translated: CASSQVITGTGDQPQHF.